The T cell receptor (beta chain) described here comes from a study of beta chain features in type 1 diabetes. Study background: The examined sorted cells totaled over 85,000,000 across samples.

Germline V lookup: CDR1 GTSNPN, CDR2 SVGIG (reference sequence). CDR3 length: 12 residues. Trimming removed 8 bases at V and 0 bases at J, with 10 bases between. Study results and caveats: When Type 1 diabetes patients were examined, their TCRB CDR3s proved moderately but significantly shorter in all four CD4+ subsets. Possible PCR preference for shorter templates applied equally to patients and controls.

This clone was seen more than once but under ten times. Its specificity is unknown. CD4+ cells of the naive, central memory, regulatory and stem cell-like memory types were sorted via CD45RO/CCR7/CD25/CD127/CD95/CD27. The purity of all sorted populations exceeded 98%. The authors reverse transcribed all of the isolated RNA, so sequencing captured expressed TCRB transcripts. Clones were read by immunoSEQ multiplex PCR, and TCRdb kept only the in-frame ones, dropping some. The repertoire holds 640,000 or so clones, with more than 12% as singletons. The sequence was collected from a man in his late teens or twenties with type 1 diabetes. The V and J genes are TRBV30 and TRBJ1-1, with unresolved D. Sequencing was performed on naive CD4+ T cells from blood. CDR3 sequence: CARPTLNTEAFF. Written as DNA, the CDR3 is TGTGCCCGACCGACACTGAACACTGAAGCTTTCTTT.